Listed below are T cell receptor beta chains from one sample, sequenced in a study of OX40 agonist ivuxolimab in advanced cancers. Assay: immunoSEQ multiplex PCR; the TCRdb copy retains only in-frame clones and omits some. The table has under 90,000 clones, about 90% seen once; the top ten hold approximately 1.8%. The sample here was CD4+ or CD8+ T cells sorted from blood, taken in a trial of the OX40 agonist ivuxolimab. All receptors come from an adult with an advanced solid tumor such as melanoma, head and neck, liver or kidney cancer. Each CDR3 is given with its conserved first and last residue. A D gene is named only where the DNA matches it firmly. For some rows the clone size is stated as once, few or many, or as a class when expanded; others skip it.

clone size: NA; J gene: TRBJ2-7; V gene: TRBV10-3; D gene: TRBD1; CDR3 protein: CAIRDPGTGIYEQYF; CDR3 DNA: TGTGCCATCAGAGACCCCGGGACAGGGATATACGAGCAGTACTTC
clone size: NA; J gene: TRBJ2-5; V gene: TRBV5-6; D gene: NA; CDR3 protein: CASSLRETQYF; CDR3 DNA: TGTGCCAGCAGCTTAAGGGAGACCCAGTACTTC
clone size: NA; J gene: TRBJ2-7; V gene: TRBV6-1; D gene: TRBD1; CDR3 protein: CASSVGQGSYEQYF; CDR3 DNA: TGTGCCAGCAGTGTGGGACAGGGGTCCTACGAGCAGTACTTC
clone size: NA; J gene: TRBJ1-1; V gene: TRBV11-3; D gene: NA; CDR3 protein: CASSTVLSKLAFF; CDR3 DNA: TGTGCCAGCAGTACGGTTCTCTCAAAATTGGCTTTCTTT
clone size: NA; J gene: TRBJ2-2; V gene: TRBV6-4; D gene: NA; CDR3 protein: CASSEQGGSGELFF; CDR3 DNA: TGTGCCAGCAGTGAACAGGGGGGGAGCGGGGAGCTGTTTTTT
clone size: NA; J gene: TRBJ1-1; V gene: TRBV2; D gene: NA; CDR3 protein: CASTSFDEAFF; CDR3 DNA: TGTGCCAGCACCTCATTCGATGAAGCTTTCTTT
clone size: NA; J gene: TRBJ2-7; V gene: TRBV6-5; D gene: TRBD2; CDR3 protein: CASSAGGLGSYEQYF; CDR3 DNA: TGTGCCAGCTCGGCGGGAGGGCTTGGGTCCTACGAGCAGTACTTC
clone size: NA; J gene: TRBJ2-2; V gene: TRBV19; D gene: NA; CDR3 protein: CASSSPGAVAKGPGELFF; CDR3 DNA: TGTGCCAGTAGCAGTCCGGGAGCGGTAGCGAAGGGACCCGGGGAGCTGTTTTTT
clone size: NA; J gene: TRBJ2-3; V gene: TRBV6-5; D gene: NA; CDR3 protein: CASSYRQGAPTDTQYF; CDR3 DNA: TGTGCCAGCAGTTATCGGCAGGGAGCCCCCACAGATACGCAGTATTTT
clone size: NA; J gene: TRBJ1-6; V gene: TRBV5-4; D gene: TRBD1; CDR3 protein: CASSINPGGGWAPLHF; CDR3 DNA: TGTGCCAGCAGCATAAACCCAGGGGGCGGTTGGGCACCCCTCCACTTT
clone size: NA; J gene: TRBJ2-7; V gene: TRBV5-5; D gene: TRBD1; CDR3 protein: CASSFRDRGTYEQYF; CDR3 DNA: TGTGCCAGCAGCTTCCGGGACAGGGGAACTTACGAGCAGTACTTC
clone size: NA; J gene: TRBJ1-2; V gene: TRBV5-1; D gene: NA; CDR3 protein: CASSPGDGNYGYTF; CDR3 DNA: TGCGCCAGCAGCCCCGGGGACGGTAACTATGGCTACACCTTC
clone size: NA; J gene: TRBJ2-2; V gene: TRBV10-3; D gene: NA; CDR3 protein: CAISTGQLNTGELFF; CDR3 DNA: TGTGCCATCTCGACTGGACAACTGAACACCGGGGAGCTGTTTTTT
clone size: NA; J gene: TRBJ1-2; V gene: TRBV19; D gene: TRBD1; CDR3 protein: CASSPEGQGISGYTF; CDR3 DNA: TGTGCCAGTAGTCCGGAGGGACAGGGGATAAGTGGCTACACCTTC
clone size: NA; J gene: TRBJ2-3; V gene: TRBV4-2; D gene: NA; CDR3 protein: CASSQDKASATDTQYF; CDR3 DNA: TGTGCCAGCAGCCAAGATAAGGCTAGCGCCACAGATACGCAGTATTTT
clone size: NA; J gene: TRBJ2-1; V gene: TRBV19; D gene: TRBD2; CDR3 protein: CASSIGASGFYNEQFF; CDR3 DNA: TGTGCCAGTAGTATAGGGGCTAGCGGGTTTTACAATGAGCAGTTCTTC
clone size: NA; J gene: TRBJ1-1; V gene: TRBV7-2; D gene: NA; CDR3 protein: CASSSYGRHTEAFF; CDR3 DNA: TGTGCCAGCAGCTCATACGGACGGCACACTGAAGCTTTCTTT
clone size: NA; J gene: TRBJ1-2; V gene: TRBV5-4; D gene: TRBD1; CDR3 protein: CASSRRGGRNYGYTF; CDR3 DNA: TGTGCCAGCAGCCGCAGGGGGGGGCGGAACTATGGCTACACCTTC
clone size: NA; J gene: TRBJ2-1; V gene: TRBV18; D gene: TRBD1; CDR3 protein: CASSPNTGTASYNEQFF; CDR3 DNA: TGTGCCAGCTCACCTAATACTGGGACAGCCTCCTACAATGAGCAGTTCTTC
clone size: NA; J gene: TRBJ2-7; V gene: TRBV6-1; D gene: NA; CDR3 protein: CASSRDTHLYEQYF; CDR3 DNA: TGTGCCAGCAGTAGGGACACCCACCTCTACGAGCAGTACTTC
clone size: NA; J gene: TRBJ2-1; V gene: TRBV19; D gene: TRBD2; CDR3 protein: CASSSRDSGAYNEQFF; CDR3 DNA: TGTGCCAGTAGTTCCCGGGATAGCGGGGCCTACAATGAGCAGTTCTTC
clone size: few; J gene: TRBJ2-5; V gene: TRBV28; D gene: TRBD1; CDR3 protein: CASSLIGTGSEETQYF; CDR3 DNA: TGTGCCAGCAGTTTAATAGGGACAGGGTCGGAAGAGACCCAGTACTTC
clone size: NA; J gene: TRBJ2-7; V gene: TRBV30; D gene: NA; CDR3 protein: CAAPPAREYF; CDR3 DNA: TGTGCCGCACCTCCGGCGAGGGAGTACTTC
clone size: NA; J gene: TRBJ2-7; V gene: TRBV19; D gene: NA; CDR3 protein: CASSMGATSRHEQYF; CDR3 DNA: TGTGCCAGTAGTATGGGTGCCACTTCTCGCCACGAGCAGTACTTC
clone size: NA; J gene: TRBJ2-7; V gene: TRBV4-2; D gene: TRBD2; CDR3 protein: CASSLRTSGDWGHEQYF; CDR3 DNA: TGTGCCAGCAGCCTACGGACTAGCGGGGATTGGGGGCACGAGCAGTACTTC
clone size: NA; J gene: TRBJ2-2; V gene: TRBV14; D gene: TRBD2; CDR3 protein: CASSEYSGSTGELFF; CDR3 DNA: TGTGCCAGCAGCGAATATAGCGGGAGCACCGGGGAGCTGTTTTTT
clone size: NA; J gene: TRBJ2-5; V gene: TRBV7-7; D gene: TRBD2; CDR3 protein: CASSPGLAGGQETQYF; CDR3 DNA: TGTGCTAGCAGCCCGGGACTAGCGGGGGGCCAAGAGACCCAGTACTTC
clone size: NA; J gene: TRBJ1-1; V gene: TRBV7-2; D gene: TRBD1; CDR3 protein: CASSSRQGHTEAFF; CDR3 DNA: TGTGCCAGCAGCTCCCGACAGGGACACACTGAAGCTTTCTTT
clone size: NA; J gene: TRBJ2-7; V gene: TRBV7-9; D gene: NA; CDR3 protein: CASSPGTLNYEQYF; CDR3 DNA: TGTGCCAGCAGCCCCGGGACACTTAACTACGAGCAGTACTTC
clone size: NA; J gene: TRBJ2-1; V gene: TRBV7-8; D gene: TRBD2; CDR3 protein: CASSVTSVFNEQFF; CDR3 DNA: TGTGCCAGCAGCGTGACTAGCGTTTTCAATGAGCAGTTCTTC
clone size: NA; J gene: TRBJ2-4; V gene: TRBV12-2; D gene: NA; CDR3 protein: CASRLAPSMAGDDNIQYF; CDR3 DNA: TGTGCAAGTCGCTTAGCCCCCAGCATGGCGGGAGATGATAACATTCAGTACTTC
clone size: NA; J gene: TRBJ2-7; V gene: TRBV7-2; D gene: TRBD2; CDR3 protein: CASSPGLAGTYEQYF; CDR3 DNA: TGTGCCAGCAGCCCCGGACTAGCGGGCACCTACGAGCAGTACTTC
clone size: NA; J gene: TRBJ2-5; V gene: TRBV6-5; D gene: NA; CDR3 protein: CASSHPGRSQETQYF; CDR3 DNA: TGTGCCAGCAGTCATCCCGGACGCAGCCAAGAGACCCAGTACTTC
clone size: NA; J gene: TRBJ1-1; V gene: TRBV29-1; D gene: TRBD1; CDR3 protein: CSGATGPVGTEAFF; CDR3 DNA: TGCAGCGGTGCGACAGGGCCCGTGGGCACTGAAGCTTTCTTT
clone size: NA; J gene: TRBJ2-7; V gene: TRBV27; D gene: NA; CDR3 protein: CASSLQGGTASYEQYF; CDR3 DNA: TGTGCCAGCAGTTTACAGGGCGGGACAGCATCCTACGAGCAGTACTTC
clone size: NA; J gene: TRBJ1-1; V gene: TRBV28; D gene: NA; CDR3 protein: CASSEIRGAAEAFF; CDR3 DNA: TGTGCCAGCAGTGAGATACGGGGGGCCGCTGAAGCTTTCTTT
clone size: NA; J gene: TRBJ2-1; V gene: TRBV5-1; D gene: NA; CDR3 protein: CASSLGAYNEQFF; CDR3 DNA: TGCGCCAGCAGCTTGGGGGCCTACAATGAGCAGTTCTTC
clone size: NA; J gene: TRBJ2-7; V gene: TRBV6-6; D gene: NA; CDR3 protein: CASSPQVFYEQYF; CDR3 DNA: TGTGCCAGCAGCCCACAGGTTTTCTACGAGCAGTACTTC
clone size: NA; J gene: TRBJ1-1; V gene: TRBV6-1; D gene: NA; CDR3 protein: CASSSPGLGTEAFF; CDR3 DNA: TGTGCCAGCAGTTCTCCGGGACTGGGAACTGAAGCTTTCTTT
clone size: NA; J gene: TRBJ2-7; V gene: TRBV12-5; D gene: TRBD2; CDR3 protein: CASVLRTSGITYEQYF; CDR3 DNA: TGTGCTAGTGTCCTCCGGACTAGCGGAATCACCTACGAGCAGTACTTC
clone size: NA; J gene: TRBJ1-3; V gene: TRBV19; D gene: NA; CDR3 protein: CASKELSGNTIYF; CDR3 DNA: TGTGCCAGTAAAGAGCTCTCTGGAAACACCATATATTTT
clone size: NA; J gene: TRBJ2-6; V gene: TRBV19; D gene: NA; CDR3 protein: CASNREAGANVLTF; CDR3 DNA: TGTGCCAGTAACAGGGAAGCAGGGGCCAACGTCCTGACTTTC
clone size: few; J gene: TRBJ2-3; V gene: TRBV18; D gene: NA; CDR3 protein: CASSPTSTGVTDTQYF; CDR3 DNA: TGTGCCAGCTCACCGACTAGTACAGGTGTCACAGATACGCAGTATTTT
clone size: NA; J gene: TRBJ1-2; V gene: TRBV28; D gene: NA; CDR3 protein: CASSLEGPRGYGYTF; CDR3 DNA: TGTGCCAGCAGTTTAGAAGGTCCTAGGGGGTATGGCTACACCTTC
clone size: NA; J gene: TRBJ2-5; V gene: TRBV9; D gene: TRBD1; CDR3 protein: CASNTGGPGLGETQYF; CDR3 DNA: TGTGCCAGCAACACAGGGGGTCCAGGGCTCGGGGAGACCCAGTACTTC
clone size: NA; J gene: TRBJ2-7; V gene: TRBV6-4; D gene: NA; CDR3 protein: CASSDSTF; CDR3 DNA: TGTGCCAGCAGTGACTCGACCTTC
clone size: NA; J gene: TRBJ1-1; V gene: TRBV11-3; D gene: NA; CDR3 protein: CASSLGTDTEAFF; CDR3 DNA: TGTGCCAGCAGCTTAGGGACCGACACTGAAGCTTTCTTT
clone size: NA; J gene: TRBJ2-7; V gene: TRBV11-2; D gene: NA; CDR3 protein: CASSLEWQGDEQYF; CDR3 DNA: TGTGCCAGCAGCTTAGAATGGCAGGGCGACGAGCAGTACTTC
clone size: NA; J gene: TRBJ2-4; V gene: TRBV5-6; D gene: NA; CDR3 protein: CASGPGSAKNIQYF; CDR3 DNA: TGTGCCAGCGGCCCCGGGAGTGCCAAAAACATTCAGTACTTC
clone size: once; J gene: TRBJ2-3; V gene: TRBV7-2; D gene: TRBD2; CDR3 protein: CATGGRAGVGDTQYF; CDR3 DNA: TGTGCCACCGGCGGCAGAGCGGGAGTGGGAGATACGCAGTATTTT
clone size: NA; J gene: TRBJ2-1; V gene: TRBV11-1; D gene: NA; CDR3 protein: CASSLEGGQYNEQFF; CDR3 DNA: TGTGCCAGCAGCTTAGAGGGGGGCCAGTACAATGAGCAGTTCTTC
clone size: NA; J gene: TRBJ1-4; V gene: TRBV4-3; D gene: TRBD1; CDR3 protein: CASSQGTGGDEKLFF; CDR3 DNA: TGCGCCAGCAGCCAAGGGACAGGGGGCGATGAAAAACTGTTTTTT
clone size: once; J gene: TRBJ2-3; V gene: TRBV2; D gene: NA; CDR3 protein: CASSLSRESTDTQYF; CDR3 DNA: TGTGCCAGCAGCCTCTCGCGGGAAAGCACAGATACGCAGTATTTT
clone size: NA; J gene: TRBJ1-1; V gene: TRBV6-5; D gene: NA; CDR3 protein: CASSTRTMNTEAFF; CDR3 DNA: TGTGCCAGCAGTACCAGAACCATGAACACTGAAGCTTTCTTT
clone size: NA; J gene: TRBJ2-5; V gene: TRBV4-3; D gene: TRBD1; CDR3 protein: CASSPGTGGFETQYF; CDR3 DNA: TGCGCCAGCAGCCCCGGGACAGGGGGATTCGAGACCCAGTACTTC